This section outlines one T cell receptor beta chain sequence together with its context. The target antigen is unknown. The PCR used 60 Vbeta and 13 Jbeta primers. Some clones are missing from TCRdb's copy, which holds only in-frame ones; the method was immunoSEQ multiplex PCR. The sample holds around 93,000 clones, roughly 63% seen once. Each of the donors was a healthy bone marrow donor. The germline V gene has CDR1 KGHSH and CDR2 LQKENI. This CDR3 has 14 amino acids. V gave up 4 bases and J gave up 7 bases; unmatched junction bases: 5. This sample was taken from a study of cytomegalovirus exposure and HLA in healthy donors. Points from the study as a whole: What a later analysis showed was that several of the most significant clusters appeared linked to common viral pathogens. TCR beta sequences numbering around 15,000 were associated with HLA alleles at 0.05 false discovery rate in a later analysis.

The V and J genes are TRBV18 and TRBJ1-5; 9 nucleotides align to TRBD1. Sequenced: PBMCs. The sequence came from a boy younger than 18 in good health and CMV-seropositive. The chain's CDR3 is CASSLTGGRQPQHF. DNA of the CDR3: TGTGCCAGCTCACTTACAGGGGGCAGGCAGCCCCAGCATTTT.